This T cell receptor beta chain appears in the sequencing data of a study of T-cell reconstitution after alpha-beta-depleted transplantation in children. The study's findings and limits: Certain patients had high TCRbeta diversity at day 60, and it came from recipient T cells and thymic progenitors that survived. Several hundred graft clones that had expanded were reportedly the source of alpha-beta T cells about two months after transplant. Newly produced T cells mostly accounted for T-cell counts and diversity one year post-transplant.

Turning to this clonotype: Antigen unknown.

Germline V lookup: CDR1 MNHEY, CDR2 SVGAGI. V was pared by 0 bases and J by 2 bases, with 8 bases between. The CDR3 length is 16 residues. The TCRbeta library was prepared with unique molecular identifiers. In TCRdb, the PCR reads were re-called with MiXCR into one record per CDR3 protein. The sample records around 580,000 distinct CDR3 sequences, about 21% being singletons. The sequenced sample was PBMCs, mostly from graft donor cells, obtained 360 days after TCRalphabeta/CD19-depleted stem cell transplant. This sequence was found in a boy under three years old who had a stem cell transplant for acute myeloid leukemia, so the T cells may come from the graft donor. The chain has TRBV6-5 and TRBJ2-6; D might be TRBD1 or TRBD2, each matching 5 bases. The CDR3 spells CASSYSLGAGANVLTF. For the CDR3, the DNA is TGTGCCAGCAGTTACTCCTTGGGGGCTGGGGCCAACGTCCTGACTTTC.